This TCR beta chain came from a study of OX40 agonist ivuxolimab in advanced cancers. Regarding the study in general: Ivuxolimab was a fully human IgG2 agonistic monoclonal antibody targeting the costimulatory receptor OX40 (CD134). Patients were allowed to have had prior anti-PD-1, anti-PD-L1 or anti-CTLA-4 therapy, and more than 35% of the dose-escalation patients had been treated with checkpoint inhibitors. In the dose-escalation cohort, more than 80% of patients were male, and the mean age was 60 years with a range of 23 to 79. Peripheral TCRbeta sequencing aimed to test whether ivuxolimab altered TCR sequence diversity and caused clonal T-cell expansion. The paper covers the monotherapy dose-escalation part of the phase I ivuxolimab trial, which included N ≈ 52 patients. Intravenous ivuxolimab was administered to patients every 2 weeks at six dose levels: 0.01, 0.1, 0.3, 1.5, 3 and 10 mg/kg. Of the approximately 50 dose-escalation patients, hepatocellular carcinoma was present in about 20, melanoma in approximately 15, renal cell carcinoma in 9 and head and neck cancer in 9. Three dose-escalation patients achieved partial responses, one with hepatocellular carcinoma and two with cutaneous melanoma. The paper as a whole reports these results and caveats: At doses of 0.1 to 3.0 mg/kg, clonal expansion of both CD4+ and CD8+ blood T cells was observed from baseline to week 6. After ivuxolimab, CD8+ T cells had more expanded clones than CD4+ T cells on average. Which antigens the clonally expanded peripheral T cells were specific for was not determined. Low levels of normalized T-cell clonal expansion were also seen in some patients who did not respond. In the 0.1-3.0 mg/kg groups, partial responders were among the patients with the lowest normalized peripheral clonal expansion, particularly in CD8+ T cells.

Looking up the germline V gene yields CDR1 SGHVS and CDR2 FQNEAQ. Between the V and J ends, shortened by 5 bases and 4 bases respectively, the junction contains 20 bases. The CDR3 sequence holds 16 residues, the cysteine and phenylalanine included. The sequence is cut down to CDR3 DNA, 48 bases in frame from base 1. Genomic DNA was isolated from the sorted cells so that the TCRbeta CDR3 region could be sequenced. The immunoSEQ Assay was used to sequence the TCRbeta CDR3 regions. This immuneACCESS table, as held by TCRdb, lists in-frame sequences with V and J called but not all clones. Of the missing ones, under half trace to an unresolved V gene in checked studies; the others have no known cause. The table for this sample lists 65,000 to 75,000 clones; roughly 90% of them were counted only once. The top ten clones comprise 0.75% to 1% of the sample. Concerning this clone: It lacks a known antigen. Per-base qualities were not stored, and no clone one base away is much larger.

Patients with a history of autoimmune disease or receiving systemic immunosuppression were excluded from the trial. Peripheral blood for TCR sequencing was collected from all dose cohorts at baseline, on cycle 4 day 1, and on cycle 7 day 1. Samples were obtained from an open-label, multicenter, first-in-human phase I dose-escalation trial of ivuxolimab. Adults with locally advanced or metastatic head and neck squamous cell, hepatocellular, melanoma or renal cell carcinoma were enrolled in the trial. Before TCR sequencing, CD4+ and CD8+ T cells were separately sorted from peripheral blood. The sequence was obtained from an adult with an advanced solid tumor such as melanoma, head and neck, liver or kidney cancer. Sequenced here: CD4+ or CD8+ T cells sorted from blood, sampled in a trial of the OX40 agonist ivuxolimab. The chain is encoded by TRBV7-8 joined to TRBJ1-2, and perhaps TRBD1 as D gene, on 5 matching bases. The nucleotides are TGTGCCAGCAGCCTCGGACGCAGGGCCCTGGTCTATGGCTACACCTTC. Its amino acids are CASSLGRRALVYGYTF.